Described below is a single T cell receptor (beta chain) sequence and its context. As yet, its antigen is unknown. This sample is drawn from a study of CD8 T cells in ankylosing spondylitis. In germline, CDR1 is KGHDR, CDR2 SFDVKD. Germline trimming cut 1 base from V and 7 bases from J; bases unmatched to any gene: 9. The CDR3 runs 16 residues. Study-wide results and caveats: With a CD8+ phenotype, disease-linked clones were relatively rare in peripheral blood. Several highly homologous variants made up a TCR beta motif that seemed to typify ankylosing spondylitis blood. Some of these motif variants have turned up before, in reports on reactive arthritis synovial fluid and blood.

TCRdb reprocessed the 5' RACE reads via MiXCR and lists one record per CDR3 protein. In the table there are roughly 450,000 distinct CDR3 sequences, 26% of which are singletons. Sequencing was performed on blood, either unsorted or a sorted T cell fraction (not recorded which). The chain joins TRBV24-1 to TRBJ2-1, with 7 bases fitting TRBD2. This clonotype was obtained from a male donor with ankylosing spondylitis. The CDR3 loop is CATSDFRGRAGNEQFF. In DNA, the CDR3 is TGTGCCACCAGTGATTTTCGGGGGAGGGCCGGGAATGAGCAGTTCTTC.